The T cell receptor beta chain under discussion was sequenced for a study of shared clonotypes between healthy human individuals. Profiled with immunoSEQ multiplex PCR; TCRdb holds only in-frame clones, not every one. The table lists about 2.1 million clones, just under 95% of them singletons. Per the germline V gene, CDR1 is SEHNR and CDR2 is FQNEAQ (reference sequence). This CDR3 comprises 16 residues. Trimming left V 5 bases short and J 4 bases short, with 18 bases between. Terminally differentiated effector memory CD45RA+ cells were left out of the naive CD8 fraction, which was CD45RO-negative and positively selected for CCR7.

The receptor's source is a man in his late teens or twenties in good health. Some clones in this sample may be carry-over from other donors' samples. The chain combines TRBV7-9 with TRBJ1-5; D may be TRBD1 (5 bases). The sample was naive CD8+ T cells from PBMCs. CDR3 coding DNA: TGTGCCAGCAGCCAGGACGGGGGGGAAGGGAATCAGCCCCAGCATTTT. Translated, it gives CASSQDGGEGNQPQHF.